This TCR beta chain was observed in a study of shared clonotypes between healthy human individuals. Study details: Each donor had three CD4 naive, three CD4 memory, two CD8 naive and one CD8 memory plate.

The protocol was immunoSEQ multiplex PCR, while the TCRdb copy is restricted to in-frame clones and leaves out a portion. The sample includes roughly 550,000 clones, about 95% of them seen just once. The germline V gene has CDR1 MNHEY and CDR2 SMNVEV (reference sequence). The V gene lost 7 bases and the J gene lost 1 base, with 12 bases spanning the gap. This CDR3 region has 14 residues. CD8 cells regarded as naive lacked CD45RO, were positively chosen for CCR7, and omitted terminally differentiated effector memory CD45RA+ cells. The chain combines TRBV27 with TRBJ2-3; D is ambiguous. The origin of this receptor is a woman in her 30s in good health. The sample comprised naive CD8+ T cells sorted from blood. The CDR3 loop reads CASTVGPRTDTQYF. As DNA, the CDR3 is TGTGCCAGCACCGTTGGTCCACGCACAGATACGCAGTATTTT.